The TCR beta chain described here comes from a study of post-analysis software for immune sequencing data. Overall study context: Included courses were relapsing-remitting and secondary progressive multiple sclerosis; progressive-relapsing multiple sclerosis was also included. Study results and caveats: The authors found that F measure strongly co-clustered same-batch samples. In multiple sclerosis, normalized Chao1 diversity was significantly below that of controls.

TCR beta cDNA libraries had unique molecular identifiers. Researchers reported approximately 500,000 cDNA molecules coming from roughly 0.93 to 9.6 million T cells. From the PCR reads, TCRdb called clonotypes with MiXCR, one entry per CDR3 protein. In the table there are roughly 570,000 distinct CDR3 sequences, about a third of which are singletons. This clonotype was picked up one time. Its antigen is not identified. The clonotype comes from a girl aged 2 to 17 with multiple sclerosis. The sequenced sample consisted of blood.

DNA for the CDR3: TGCAGTGTGTTCGATGGGGGCTACACCTTC. Translation gives CSVFDGGYTF. The V gene is TRBV20-1, the J gene TRBJ1-2; D is unresolved. The CDR3 sequence is 10 residues long. The V end lost 7 bases, the J end lost 8 bases, and 11 bases lay between the germline ends. The germline V gene encodes CDR1 DFQATT and CDR2 SNEGSKA (reference sequence).